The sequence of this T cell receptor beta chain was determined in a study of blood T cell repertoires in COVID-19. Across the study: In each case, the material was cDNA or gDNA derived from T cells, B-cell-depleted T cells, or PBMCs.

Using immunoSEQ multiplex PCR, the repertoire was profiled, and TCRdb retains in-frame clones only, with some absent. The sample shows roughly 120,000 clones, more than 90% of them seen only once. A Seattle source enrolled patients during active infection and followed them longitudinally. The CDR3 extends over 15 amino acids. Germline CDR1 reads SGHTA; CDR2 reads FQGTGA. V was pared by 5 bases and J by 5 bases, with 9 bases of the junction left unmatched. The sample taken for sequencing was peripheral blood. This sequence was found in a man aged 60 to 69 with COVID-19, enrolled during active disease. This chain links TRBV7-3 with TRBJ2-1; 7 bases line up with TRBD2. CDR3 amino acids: CASSHHKRGDNEQFF. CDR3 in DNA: TGTGCCAGCAGCCATCACAAGCGGGGAGACAATGAGCAGTTCTTC.